A single sample gave rise to the 14 T cell receptor beta chains below, sequenced in a study of CD8 T cells in ankylosing spondylitis. Study results and caveats: One TCR beta motif, made up of several highly homologous variants, appeared characteristic of ankylosing spondylitis blood.

From the 5' RACE reads, TCRdb called clonotypes with MiXCR, one entry per CDR3 protein. The table has around 440,000 distinct CDR3 sequences, 17% seen once. Their target antigens are unknown. Sequencing was performed on blood, either unsorted or a sorted T cell fraction (not recorded which). These TCRs come from a male donor with ankylosing spondylitis.

The genes are TRBV20-1 and TRBJ2-4, with 11 bases identical to TRBD1. The V gene's germline CDR1 is DFQATT and CDR2 SNEGSKA (reference sequence). The CDR3 loop spans 15 amino acids. The junction had 3 bases not matched to a gene; V was cut back by 3 bases and J by 2 bases. The CDR3 reads CSASGQGATKNIQYF. The CDR3 bases are TGCAGTGCTAGCGGACAGGGGGCGACCAAAAACATTCAGTACTTC.

The genes are TRBV24-1 and TRBJ2-1; 8 bases match TRBD2. The CDR3 contains 16 residues. The germline V gene has CDR1 KGHDR and CDR2 SFDVKD. With V trimmed by 6 bases and J by 2 bases, 8 bases remained unmatched. The CDR3 coding sequence is TGTGCCACCAGTCCCGGGGTTAGCGGGACCTACAATGAGCAGTTCTTC. It is translated as CATSPGVSGTYNEQFF.

The chain carries TRBV6-1 and TRBJ2-2, with D maybe TRBD1 (6 bases). Germline V gives CDR1 MNHNS, CDR2 SASEGT. This CDR3 comprises 14 residues. The ends were cut back, 8 bases at V and 5 bases at J, with 15 bases in the middle. CDR3 sequence: CASADWGRTGELFF. In DNA, the CDR3 is TGTGCCAGCGCGGACTGGGGGCGGACCGGGGAGCTGTTTTTT.

This clonotype was found many times. The genes are TRBV29-1 and TRBJ2-1, with D tentatively TRBD1 or TRBD2 (6 bases each). The CDR3 has 15 amino acids. V was shortened by 0 bases and J by 10 bases, with 19 bases between the two germline ends. Germline loops: CDR1 SQVTM, CDR2 ANQGSEA. CDR3 DNA sequence: TGCAGCGTTGAAGATAGAGGAGGGAGGAGGGGGGAGCAGTTCTTC. This codes for CSVEDRGGRRGEQFF.

This chain joins TRBV27 and TRBJ1-5; D is uncertain. Looked up from germline, CDR1 is MNHEY and CDR2 is SMNVEV (reference sequence). The ends were cut back, 3 bases at V and 2 bases at J, with 17 bases in the middle. The length of the CDR3 is 17 residues. In nucleotides, the CDR3 is TGTGCCAGCAGTTTCCAATTTCGCGGGGATGGCAATCAGCCCCAGCATTTT. Its translation: CASSFQFRGDGNQPQHF.

The chain recombines TRBV3-1 with TRBJ1-2, with D perhaps TRBD1 (6 bases). V was shortened by 4 bases and J by 6 bases, with 18 bases between the two germline ends. Germline CDR1 reads LGHDT; CDR2 reads YNNKEL (reference sequence). The CDR3 loop spans 15 amino acids. CDR3 loop: CASSLGSLQGNGYTF. The CDR3 coding sequence is TGTGCCAGCAGCCTTGGGTCCTTACAGGGAAATGGCTACACCTTC.

This clonotype turned up a few times. This sequence joins TRBV18 and TRBJ1-2; 8 nucleotides agree with TRBD1. V trimming: 1 base; J trimming: 8 bases; junction bases outside the gene matches: 6. The CDR3 totals 14 residues. Germline loops: CDR1 KGHSH, CDR2 LQKENI. The CDR3: CASSPRAGGDGYTF. The CDR3 DNA sequence: TGTGCCAGCTCACCACGGGCAGGGGGCGACGGCTACACCTTC.

This clonotype turned up a few times. This sequence joins TRBV3-1 and TRBJ2-2; D is ambiguous. With 3 bases removed from V and 8 bases from J, the gap between germline ends came to 7 bases. The CDR3 has 12 amino acids. CDR1 LGHDT and CDR2 YNNKEL come from the germline V gene (reference sequence). In DNA form, the CDR3 reads TGTGCCAGCAGCCACCCTGAAGGGGAGCTGTTTTTT. It codes for CASSHPEGELFF.

This clonotype was detected only a few times. V usage is TRBV5-4 and J usage is TRBJ2-5; D is unresolved. Germline V gene data show CDR1 as SGHNT and CDR2 as YYREEE (reference sequence). V was trimmed by 0 bases and J by 0 bases, leaving 6 bases between them. This CDR3 is built from 14 residues. The CDR3 region has the DNA TGTGCCAGCAGCTTGGTTGGGGACCAAGAGACCCAGTACTTC. Amino acid sequence: CASSLVGDQETQYF.

This chain joins TRBV4-1 and TRBJ1-1; D gene ambiguous. Germline CDR1 reads MGHRA; CDR2 reads YSYEKL. The CDR3 is made up of 13 amino acids. The V end lost 0 bases, the J end lost 11 bases, and 13 bases lay between the germline ends. The CDR3: CASSQDGITLAFF. As DNA, the CDR3 is TGCGCCAGCAGCCAAGATGGCATCACTTTGGCTTTCTTT.

This clonotype was observed a handful of times. The J gene is TRBJ1-5, the V gene TRBV12-3 or TRBV12-4; D might be TRBD1 (6 bases). V dropped 6 bases and J dropped 7 bases, with 19 bases sitting between them. This CDR3 comprises 15 residues. The DNA of the CDR3 is TGTGCCAGCAGCCCGACAGGCTTACTGAAACAGCCCCAGCATTTT. This gives the protein CASSPTGLLKQPQHF.

The V call is TRBV3-1, the J call TRBJ1-1; D might be TRBD1 (6 bases). V lost 3 bases and J 3 bases, leaving 14 bases between the germline ends. CDR3 size: 15 residues. In germline, CDR1 is LGHDT, CDR2 YNNKEL (reference sequence). The CDR3 region has the DNA TGTGCCAGCAGCCAGCCGGGACAATGGGACACTGAAGCTTTCTTT. It yields the protein CASSQPGQWDTEAFF.

V and J are TRBV7-2 and TRBJ2-7; D ambiguous. Per germline, CDR1 SGHTA and CDR2 FQGNSA. The CDR3 length is 17 residues. V lost 3 bases, J lost 1 base, and 19 bases lay in between. CDR3 in DNA: TGTGCCAGCAGCTTGCCCCCTCTTCCGGCGGCGTCCTACGAGCAGTACTTC. Translated, it gives CASSLPPLPAASYEQYF.

This sequence joins TRBV15 and TRBJ1-1; no clear D. Germline lookup yields CDR1 LNHNV and CDR2 YYDKDF (reference sequence). V was pared by 0 bases and J by 5 bases, with 13 bases between. CDR3 length: 15 amino acids. CDR3 residues: CATSRDKVPGTEAFF. The CDR3 coding sequence is TGTGCCACCAGCAGAGATAAGGTCCCGGGGACTGAAGCTTTCTTT.